The rows below give T cell receptor beta chains drawn from one sample of a study of shared clonotypes between healthy human individuals. The data were produced by immunoSEQ multiplex PCR, yet TCRdb's version contains in-frame clones alone and is incomplete. The repertoire consists of more than 2,000,000 clones, with roughly nine tenths occurring once and the leading ten covering 0.14%. Sequenced input: naive CD4+ T cells sorted from blood. The receptors originated from a man aged 18 to 29 in good health. Both conserved end residues are part of each CDR3. The D gene is left open where the match is weak. Clone sizes are given selectively: once, few, many, or a class where the clone is expanded.

clone size	J gene	D gene	V gene	CDR3 protein	CDR3 DNA
.	TRBJ2-3	TRBD1	TRBV5-1	CASSLDGTGIDEQYF	TGCGCCAGCAGCTTGGACGGGACAGGCATTGATGAGCAGTATTTT
.	TRBJ2-3	.	TRBV18	CASSPAVDTQYF	TGTGCCAGCTCACCTGCGGTAGATACGCAGTATTTT
.	TRBJ1-2	.	TRBV19	CASSIEQNYGYTF	TGTGCCAGTAGTATAGAACAAAACTATGGCTACACCTTC
.	TRBJ2-5	TRBD1	TRBV6-6	CASSYVTGGVETQYF	TGTGCCAGCAGTTACGTGACAGGGGGCGTAGAGACCCAGTACTTC
.	TRBJ1-2	TRBD1	TRBV10-3	CAIISGQGRGYTF	TGTGCCATCATTTCAGGACAGGGCCGTGGCTACACCTTC
.	TRBJ1-4	TRBD1	TRBV10-3	CAISTGTGNEKLFF	TGTGCCATCAGCACCGGGACAGGGAATGAAAAACTGTTTTTT
.	TRBJ1-4	.	TRBV5-1	CASSRDQPNEKLFF	TGCGCCAGCAGCCGGGACCAACCTAATGAAAAACTGTTTTTT
.	TRBJ2-7	TRBD2	TRBV28	CASNLAGGSYEQYF	TGTGCCAGCAACCTAGCGGGGGGTTCCTACGAGCAGTACTTC
.	TRBJ1-2	TRBD1	TRBV19	CASTQDRGDGGYTF	TGTGCCAGTACCCAAGACAGGGGGGACGGTGGCTACACCTTC
.	TRBJ2-3	.	TRBV9	CASSVAAGGYTDTQYF	TGTGCCAGCAGCGTCGCCGCGGGCGGGTACACAGATACGCAGTATTTT
.	TRBJ2-1	.	TRBV9	CASSGTGSTYNEQFF	TGTGCCAGCAGCGGGACGGGTTCAACCTACAATGAGCAGTTCTTC
.	TRBJ2-7	TRBD1	TRBV7-9	CASSPEPGTGHYEQYF	TGTGCCAGCAGCCCAGAACCCGGGACAGGGCACTACGAGCAGTACTTC
.	TRBJ2-1	TRBD2	TRBV2	CASRLLAGAGNEQFF	TGTGCCAGCAGGCTTCTGGCGGGAGCGGGGAATGAGCAGTTCTTC
.	TRBJ1-1	TRBD1	TRBV6-1	CASDREVVRTEAFF	TGTGCCAGCGACAGGGAGGTGGTCAGGACTGAAGCTTTCTTT
.	TRBJ1-1	.	TRBV5-1	CASSLEVSDEAFF	TGCGCCAGCAGCTTGGAAGTTTCAGACGAAGCTTTCTTT
.	TRBJ2-3	.	TRBV9	CASLGPTHRTDTQYF	TGTGCCAGCTTGGGACCTACCCACCGCACAGATACGCAGTATTTT
.	TRBJ2-1	.	TRBV1	CTSSQGVPTSGRVEQFF	TGCACCAGCAGCCAAGGAGTTCCGACTAGCGGGAGGGTTGAGCAGTTCTTC
.	TRBJ2-1	TRBD2	TRBV2	CASSESGLAGNNEQFF	TGTGCCAGCAGTGAGTCAGGACTAGCGGGGAACAATGAGCAGTTCTTC
.	TRBJ2-1	.	TRBV18	CASSLQTASYEQFF	TGTGCCAGCTCACTCCAGACCGCCAGCTATGAGCAGTTCTTC
.	TRBJ1-2	.	TRBV5-4	CASSLDGGGYTF	TGTGCCAGCAGCTTGGATGGCGGCGGCTACACCTTC
.	TRBJ2-7	.	TRBV5-4	CASSLEGLQWHEQYF	TGTGCCAGCAGCTTGGAAGGGCTGCAGTGGCACGAGCAGTACTTC
once	TRBJ1-6	.	TRBV4-1	CASRSGGLRDSPLHF	TGCGCCAGCAGGAGCGGAGGACTAAGGGATTCACCCCTCCACTTT
once	TRBJ2-2	TRBD2	TRBV5-1	CASSLVWSSGSANTGELFF	TGCGCCAGCAGCTTGGTCTGGTCCAGCGGGAGTGCGAACACCGGGGAGCTGTTTTTT
.	TRBJ2-1	TRBD2	TRBV28	CASGLLSGGHPGKEQFF	TGTGCCAGCGGATTACTAAGCGGGGGACATCCGGGGAAAGAGCAGTTCTTC
.	TRBJ2-5	.	TRBV2	CASSESWRQGQETQYF	TGTGCCAGCAGTGAATCATGGCGGCAGGGGCAAGAGACCCAGTACTTC